The TCR beta chain under discussion was sequenced for a study of blood T cell repertoires in COVID-19. On the study more broadly: Researchers got acute and convalescent COVID-19 samples from the United States, Italy and Spain. PBMCs, B-cell-depleted T cells, or T cells provided the cDNA or gDNA that made up the material.

Per the study methods: Reference gene primer amplification gave nucleated cell count estimates. Profiling relied on immunoSEQ multiplex PCR, and the TCRdb table lists in-frame clones only, not all of them. That table furnishes V, J and clone size, whereas the DNA furnished D and trimming. The repertoire holds approximately 500,000 clones, with 70% to 90% as singletons. The germline V gene encodes CDR1 MGHRA and CDR2 YSYEKL. The length of the CDR3 is 16 residues. Trimming stripped 2 bases from V and 4 bases from J, with 18 bases between. In this sample, this clone turned up a few times. The source of this sequence is a human donor in a cohort sampled during active COVID-19. The sample comprised peripheral blood. This chain connects TRBV4-1 to TRBJ2-7; maybe TRBD2 (6 bases). DNA of the CDR3: TGCGCCAGCAGCCAAACACCTCACCAGGGAGGTTACGAGCAGTACTTC. Its translation is CASSQTPHQGGYEQYF.